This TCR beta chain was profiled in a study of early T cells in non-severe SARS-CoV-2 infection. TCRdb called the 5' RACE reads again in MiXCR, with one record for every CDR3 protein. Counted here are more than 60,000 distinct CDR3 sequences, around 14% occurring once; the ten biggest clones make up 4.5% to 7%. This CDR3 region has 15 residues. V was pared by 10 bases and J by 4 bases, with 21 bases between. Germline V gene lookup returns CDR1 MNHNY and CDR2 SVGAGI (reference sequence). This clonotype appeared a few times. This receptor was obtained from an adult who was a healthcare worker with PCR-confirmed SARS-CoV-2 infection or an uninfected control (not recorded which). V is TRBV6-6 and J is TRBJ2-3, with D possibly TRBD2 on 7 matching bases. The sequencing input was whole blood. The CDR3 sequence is CATKVAGAYSDTQYF. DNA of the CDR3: TGTGCCACAAAGGTCGCGGGGGCGTACTCAGATACGCAGTATTTT.